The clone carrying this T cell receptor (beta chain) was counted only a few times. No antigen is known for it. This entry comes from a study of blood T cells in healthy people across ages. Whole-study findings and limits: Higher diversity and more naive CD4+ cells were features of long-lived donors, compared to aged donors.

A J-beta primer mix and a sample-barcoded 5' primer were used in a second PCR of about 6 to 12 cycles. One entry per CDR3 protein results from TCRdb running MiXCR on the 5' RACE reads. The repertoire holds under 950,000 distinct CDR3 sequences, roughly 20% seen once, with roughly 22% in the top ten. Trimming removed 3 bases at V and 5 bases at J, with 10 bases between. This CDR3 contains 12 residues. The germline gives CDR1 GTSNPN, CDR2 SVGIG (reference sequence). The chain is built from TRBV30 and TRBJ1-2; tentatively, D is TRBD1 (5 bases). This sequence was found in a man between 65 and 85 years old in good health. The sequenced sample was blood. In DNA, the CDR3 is TGTGCCTGGAGGCTCAAGGGGTATGGCTACACCTTC. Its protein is CAWRLKGYGYTF.